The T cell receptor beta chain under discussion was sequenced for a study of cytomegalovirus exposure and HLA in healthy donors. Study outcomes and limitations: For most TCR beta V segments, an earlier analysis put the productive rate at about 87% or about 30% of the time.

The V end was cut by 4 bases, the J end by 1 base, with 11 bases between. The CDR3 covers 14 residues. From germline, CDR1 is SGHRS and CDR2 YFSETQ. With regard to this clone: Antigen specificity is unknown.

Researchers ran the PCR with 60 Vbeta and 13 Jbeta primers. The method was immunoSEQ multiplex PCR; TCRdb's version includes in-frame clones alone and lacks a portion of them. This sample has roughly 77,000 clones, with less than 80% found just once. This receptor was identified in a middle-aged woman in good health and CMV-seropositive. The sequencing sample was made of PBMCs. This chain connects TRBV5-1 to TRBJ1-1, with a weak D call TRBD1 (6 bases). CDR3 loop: CASSLDRPNTEAFF. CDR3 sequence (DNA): TGCGCCAGCAGCCTAGACAGGCCGAACACTGAAGCTTTCTTT. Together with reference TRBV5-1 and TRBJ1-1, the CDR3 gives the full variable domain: KAGVTQTPRYLIKTRGQQVTLSCSPISGHRSVSWYQQTPGQGLQFLFEYFSETQRNKGNFPGRFSGRQFSNSRSEMNVSTLELGDSALYLCASSLDRPNTEAFFGQGTRLTVV.